These 16 T cell receptor beta chains originate from one sample sequenced in a study of cytomegalovirus exposure and HLA in healthy donors. Assay used: immunoSEQ multiplex PCR; TCRdb lists only in-frame clones, some missing. The profile covers about 150,000 clones, with roughly 91% appearing a single time and over 3% taken by the ten largest. The sequenced sample consisted of PBMCs. The receptors come from a woman aged 18-35 years in good health and CMV-seropositive.

This clone was seen more than once but under ten times. The chain couples TRBV6-5 to TRBJ2-7; 7 bases are shared with TRBD1. From germline, CDR1 is MNHEY and CDR2 SVGAGI. V lost 4 bases and J lost 2; bases outside the gene matches: 5. CDR3 length equals 14 residues. The CDR3 loop reads CASSSRQGAYEQYF. DNA for the CDR3: TGTGCCAGCAGTTCTAGGCAGGGGGCCTACGAGCAGTACTTC.

V gene TRBV30 combines with J gene TRBJ2-7; weak D call: TRBD1 (5 bases). Trimming shortened V by 0 bases and J by 2 bases, and 11 bases separated the two germline ends. Germline V gives CDR1 GTSNPN, CDR2 SVGIG (reference sequence). The CDR3 length is 14 residues. The CDR3 nucleotides read TGTGCCTGGAGTGTAGGGGCAGTTCCCTACGAGCAGTACTTC. Residues: CAWSVGAVPYEQYF.

This rearrangement joins TRBV18 to TRBJ2-5, with 11 bases identical to TRBD2. CDR1 KGHSH and CDR2 LQKENI come from the germline V gene. The CDR3 covers 16 residues. With 0 bases clipped from V and 0 bases from J, the junction kept 0 bases outside the gene matches. In DNA form, the CDR3 reads TGTGCCAGCTCACCACCGGGACTAGCGGACCAAGAGACCCAGTACTTC. As protein: CASSPPGLADQETQYF.

The chain uses TRBV4-2 and TRBJ2-7; 8 bases fit TRBD2. This CDR3 contains 16 residues. Looked up from germline, CDR1 is LGHNA and CDR2 is YNFKEQ. The V segment lost 4 bases and the J segment 0 bases; nucleotides outside the gene matches: 8. The CDR3 region is CASSPAASGFSYEQYF. The CDR3 DNA sequence: TGTGCCAGCAGCCCGGCGGCTAGCGGGTTCTCCTACGAGCAGTACTTC.

The chain employs TRBV18 and TRBJ1-5, with a weak D call TRBD1 (5 bases). Looked up from germline, CDR1 is KGHSH and CDR2 is LQKENI. The CDR3 is 13 residues long. Deletions cut 6 bases from V and 5 bases from J, with 11 bases between. The DNA for the CDR3 is TGTGCCAGCTCTTATCAGGGCGATCAGCCCCAGCATTTT. Protein product: CASSYQGDQPQHF.

The chain is built from TRBV30 and TRBJ1-2; 9 nucleotides agree with TRBD1. The CDR3 extends over 14 amino acids. Germline trimming cut 2 bases from V and 4 bases from J; bases unmatched to any gene: 5. Looked up from germline, CDR1 is GTSNPN and CDR2 is SVGIG (reference sequence). Here the CDR3 reads CAWSRGTGIYGYTF. CDR3 DNA: TGTGCCTGGAGTAGAGGGACAGGGATCTATGGCTACACCTTC. Looking up the rest from reference TRBV30 and TRBJ1-2 gives the full variable domain: SQTIHQWPATLVQPVGSPLSLECTVEGTSNPNLYWYRQAAGRGLQLLFYSVGIGQISSEVPQNLSASRPQDRQFILSSKKLLLSDSGFYLCAWSRGTGIYGYTFGSGTRLTVV.

The V and J genes are TRBV5-6 and TRBJ1-2; 10 bases map to TRBD1. Looked up from germline, CDR1 is SGHDT and CDR2 is YYEEEE. J lost 6 bases, V lost 4 bases, and 12 bases had no gene match. The CDR3 is made up of 16 amino acids. CDR3 coding DNA: TGTGCCAGCAGCGACAATAACCGGGACAGGGGTCATGGCTACACCTTC. It encodes CASSDNNRDRGHGYTF.

The chain recombines TRBV6-5 with TRBJ2-7; TRBD2 aligns across 7 bases. The CDR3 contains 15 residues. CDR1 and CDR2 from the germline V gene are MNHEY and SVGAGI. J lost 1 base, V lost 6 bases, and 9 bases had no gene match. The CDR3 sequence is CASRLFREASYEQYF. The DNA for the CDR3 is TGTGCCAGCAGACTCTTTCGGGAGGCGTCCTACGAGCAGTACTTC.

This chain links TRBV10-3 with TRBJ2-7; 8 nucleotides line up with TRBD2. This CDR3 has 17 residues. J was trimmed by 5 bases and V by 2 bases; bases with no gene match: 14. Germline V gene data show CDR1 as ENHRY and CDR2 as SYGVKD. Here the CDR3 reads CAISERRFSGRLDEQYF. CDR3 nucleotides: TGTGCCATCAGTGAGAGGAGGTTCAGCGGGAGACTCGACGAGCAGTACTTC.

The V and J genes are TRBV5-6 and TRBJ1-2, with 9 bases fitting TRBD1. The germline gives CDR1 SGHDT, CDR2 YYEEEE. V lost 0 bases, J lost 4 bases, and 10 bases stayed unmatched. This CDR3 comprises 17 residues. The CDR3 region has the DNA TGTGCCAGCAGCTTGGGACAGGGGGTCTCTTTGGTCTATGGCTACACCTTC. Amino acids: CASSLGQGVSLVYGYTF.

V is TRBV5-1 and J is TRBJ1-4, with D possibly being TRBD1 (5 bases). The V end lost 7 bases, the J end lost 6 bases, and 19 bases lay between the germline ends. Germline V gene lookup returns CDR1 SGHRS and CDR2 YFSETQ. The CDR3 spans 15 residues. The CDR3 here is CASRLRAGNDEKLFF. DNA for the CDR3: TGCGCCAGCCGACTCCGGGCAGGGAATGATGAAAAACTGTTTTTT.

The chain has TRBV15 and TRBJ2-2; TRBD1 is a possible D gene (6 bases). Deletions cut 7 bases from V and 0 bases from J, with 15 bases between. CDR3 length: 16 residues. Germline CDR1 reads LNHNV; CDR2 reads YYDKDF (reference sequence). The CDR3 sequence is CATNPLGTPNTGELFF. The CDR3 bases are TGTGCCACCAATCCCCTGGGGACACCGAACACCGGGGAGCTGTTTTTT.

The chain recombines TRBV19 with TRBJ2-7; 7 bases fit TRBD2. Germline trimming cut 4 bases from V and 6 bases from J; bases unmatched to any gene: 6. The CDR3 extends over 13 amino acids. Germline loops: CDR1 LNHDA, CDR2 SQIVND (reference sequence). The CDR3 bases are TGTGCCAGTAGTACTAGCGGCCTCGCCGAGCAGTACTTC. Its protein product is CASSTSGLAEQYF.

The gene calls are TRBV13 and TRBJ2-7; weak D call: TRBD1 (6 bases). The V end lost 1 base, the J end lost 0 bases, and 10 bases lay between the germline ends. This CDR3 has 15 residues. Germline CDR1 PRHDT, CDR2 FYEKMQ (reference sequence). CDR3 region: CASSLEVDSSYEQYF. The CDR3 region has the DNA TGTGCCAGCAGCTTAGAAGTGGACAGCTCCTACGAGCAGTACTTC. Based on the CDR3 plus reference TRBV13 and TRBJ2-7, the full variable domain is AAGVIQSPRHLIKEKRETATLKCYPIPRHDTVYWYQQGPGQDPQFLISFYEKMQSDKGSIPDRFSAQQFSDYHSELNMSSLELGDSALYFCASSLEVDSSYEQYFGPGTRLTVT.

The chain carries TRBV27 and TRBJ2-7; TRBD2 matches 10 bases. This CDR3 region has 19 residues. The V gene's germline CDR1 is MNHEY and CDR2 SMNVEV (reference sequence). V shed 2 bases and J 2 bases; nucleotides not matched to a gene: 15. CDR3: CASSLRVIASGRLTYEQYF. The CDR3 nucleotides are TGTGCCAGCAGTTTACGGGTCATCGCTAGCGGGAGACTGACCTACGAGCAGTACTTC.

The chain is built from TRBV4-2 and TRBJ2-7; 7 nucleotides match TRBD1. CDR3 size: 17 residues. V gave up 2 bases and J gave up 1 base; unmatched junction bases: 11. CDR1 and CDR2 (germline): LGHNA, YNFKEQ. The CDR3 region has the DNA TGTGCCAGCAGCCAAAGCCCGGGACAGAGATCTTCCTACGAGCAGTACTTC. Translated, it gives CASSQSPGQRSSYEQYF.